The clone carrying this T cell receptor (beta chain) showed up just a few times. Its antigen is unknown. This entry belongs to a study of CD8 T cells in ankylosing spondylitis. Germline loops: CDR1 SGHAT, CDR2 FQNNGV. The CDR3 spans 15 residues. Trimming stripped 1 base from V and 0 bases from J, with 10 bases between. Quantitative 5'-RACE with molecular barcodes generated TCR beta libraries. From the 5' RACE reads, TCRdb called clonotypes with MiXCR, one entry per CDR3 protein. The top ten clones hold about 16% of a sample with fewer than 400,000 distinct CDR3 sequences, approximately 20% of them seen once. Findings and caveats of the study: The authors reported significant enrichment of disease-linked clones in matched ankylosing spondylitis synovial fluid. About 8 highly homologous variants made up a TCR beta motif, and this motif appeared characteristic of ankylosing spondylitis blood.

The clonotype comes from a male donor with ankylosing spondylitis. The chain uses TRBV11-2 and TRBJ2-7, with D perhaps matching TRBD1 or TRBD2 (5 bases each). The sequencing sample was made of blood, either unsorted or a sorted T cell fraction (not recorded which). The CDR3 DNA follows: TGTGCCAGCAGCTTAGTCCGGGGCCTCTCCTACGAGCAGTACTTC. Its translation is CASSLVRGLSYEQYF.